Listed here are 20 T cell receptor beta chains from one sample, sequenced in a study of OX40 agonist ivuxolimab in advanced cancers. Libraries were prepared by immunoSEQ multiplex PCR; TCRdb keeps only in-frame clonotypes and omits some of them. The data show about 49,000 clones, around 79% seen once. The input for sequencing was CD4+ or CD8+ T cells sorted from blood, taken in a trial of the OX40 agonist ivuxolimab. Every receptor here comes from an adult with an advanced solid tumor such as melanoma, head and neck, liver or kidney cancer.

In its sample, this clone was seen once. The genes are TRBV2 and TRBJ2-5; no clear D gene. Trimming left V 8 bases short and J 5 bases short, with 15 bases between. Germline CDR1 reads SNHLY; CDR2 reads FYNNEI. The CDR3 loop spans 13 amino acids. CDR3 DNA sequence: TGTGCCAGCTGCCGAACAGCGACGGAGACCCAGTACTTC. Its protein product is CASCRTATETQYF.

The V call is TRBV5-8, the J call TRBJ2-1; 10 nucleotides line up with TRBD2. V was clipped by 0 bases and J by 2 bases; unmatched bases: 11. This CDR3 region has 19 residues. Germline lookup yields CDR1 SGHTS and CDR2 YDEGEE. The CDR3 loop reads CASSLAWGLAGVAYNEQFF. CDR3 sequence (DNA): TGTGCCAGCAGCTTGGCTTGGGGCCTAGCGGGAGTCGCCTACAATGAGCAGTTCTTC.

V is TRBV18 and J is TRBJ1-1; TRBD1 might be the D (5 bases). Germline V gives CDR1 KGHSH, CDR2 LQKENI. This CDR3 comprises 13 residues. V shed 3 bases and J shed 7 bases, with 12 bases lying between them. This CDR3 is CASSPARTGEAFF. The CDR3 coding sequence is TGTGCCAGCTCACCCGCACGAACAGGTGAAGCTTTCTTT.

Only a few counts were recorded for this clone. In DNA, the CDR3 is TGCGCCAGCAGCTTGGGCTGGGGCGGGAGGTCCTACAATGAGCAGTTCTTC. Translated, it gives CASSLGWGGRSYNEQFF. The chain employs TRBV5-1 and TRBJ2-1; 8 positions match TRBD2. Germline-derived CDR1 and CDR2 are SGHRS and YFSETQ. The CDR3 totals 17 residues. The trim removed 0 bases at V and 1 base at J, leaving 6 bases unmatched.

The chain uses TRBV30 and TRBJ1-5, with a weak D call TRBD1 (5 bases). Germline V lookup: CDR1 GTSNPN, CDR2 SVGIG (reference sequence). The CDR3 consists of 15 residues. V was pared by 0 bases and J by 2 bases, with 11 bases between. The CDR3: CAWSVRRGGNQPQHF. In nucleotides, the CDR3 is TGTGCCTGGAGTGTGAGGAGGGGCGGCAATCAGCCCCAGCATTTT.

This clone has just a few counts. The chain joins TRBV28 to TRBJ1-2; 9 bases are a match to TRBD1. V dropped 3 bases and J dropped 7; count of bases not matched to a gene: 12. CDR1 and CDR2 from the germline V gene are MDHEN and SYDVKM. The length of the CDR3 is 16 residues. CDR3 loop: CASSFQGRTGEIGYTF. The CDR3 nucleotides are TGTGCCAGCAGTTTCCAGGGCAGGACAGGGGAAATTGGCTACACCTTC.

The J gene is TRBJ1-4, the V gene TRBV5-6; perhaps TRBD1 as D (5 bases). CDR3 length equals 15 residues. Germline assignment: CDR1 SGHDT and CDR2 YYEEEE. The germline V and J ends were trimmed by 1 base and 6 bases, with 13 bases remaining between them. CDR3: CASSLSGTAYEKLFF. The CDR3 nucleotides read TGTGCCAGCAGCTTGTCAGGGACGGCCTATGAAAAACTGTTTTTT.

V gene TRBV4-3 combines with J gene TRBJ1-2; D possibly corresponds to TRBD1 (5 bases). V was pared by 8 bases and J by 0 bases, with 19 bases between. Germline CDR1 LGHNA, CDR2 YSLEER. This CDR3 has 16 amino acids. DNA for the CDR3: TGCGCCAGCGGCCTCAATGGGGACCTAGCTAACTATGGCTACACCTTC. Its translation: CASGLNGDLANYGYTF.

This CDR3 is CAWSAVRETQYF. CDR3 nucleotide sequence: TGTGCCTGGAGTGCCGTGCGGGAGACCCAGTACTTC. The chain joins TRBV30 to TRBJ2-5; D gene ambiguous. Trimming pared 1 base from V and 5 bases from J, leaving 8 bases between. Germline V gene sequence: CDR1 GTSNPN, CDR2 SVGIG (reference sequence). This CDR3 contains 12 residues.

The chain carries TRBV5-1 and TRBJ1-2, with 7 nucleotides matching TRBD1. CDR1 is SGHRS, CDR2 YFSETQ, per germline. V shed 4 bases and J 0 bases; nucleotides not matched to a gene: 12. CDR3 size: 17 residues. The DNA for the CDR3 is TGCGCCAGCAGCCGCACAGGGGTCCCACAGTCTAACTATGGCTACACCTTC. Protein: CASSRTGVPQSNYGYTF.

The J gene is TRBJ2-7, the V gene TRBV7-9; 13 positions agree with TRBD2. Germline V gives CDR1 SEHNR, CDR2 FQNEAQ (reference sequence). The CDR3 is made up of 16 amino acids. Trimming cost V 1 base and J 2 bases; bases outside gene matches: 2. CDR3 sequence reads: CASSLGTSGGTYEQYF. The CDR3 bases are TGTGCCAGCAGCTTAGGGACTAGCGGGGGAACCTACGAGCAGTACTTC.

Regarding this clone: Distinct nucleotide sequences in the sample also encode this CDR3. The chain couples TRBV7-9 to TRBJ1-1, with no clear D. V was trimmed by 3 bases and J by 10 bases, leaving 15 bases between them. This CDR3 region has 13 residues. From germline, CDR1 is SEHNR and CDR2 FQNEAQ (reference sequence). This CDR3 is CASSFATGFGAFF. CDR3 bases: TGTGCCAGCAGCTTTGCCACGGGGTTCGGAGCTTTCTTT.

The chain combines TRBV4-1 with TRBJ1-2; 9 nucleotides align to TRBD1. Germline values: CDR1 MGHRA, CDR2 YSYEKL. The V and J ends lost 8 bases and 0 bases, in that order; junction bases with no gene match: 10. There are 16 residues in the CDR3. CDR3 protein: CASLIEQGAANYGYTF. In DNA, the CDR3 is TGCGCCAGCCTAATCGAACAGGGGGCAGCTAACTATGGCTACACCTTC.

In its sample, this clone was seen many times. The sample holds other DNA sequences that translate to the same CDR3. V is TRBV11-2 and J is TRBJ2-7, with D uncertain. The CDR3 is made up of 13 amino acids. V was shortened by 1 base and J by 3 bases, with 7 bases between the two germline ends. Germline-derived CDR1 and CDR2 are SGHAT and FQNNGV. The CDR3 nucleotides read TGTGCCAGCAGCTTAGGGCAGAACTACGAGCAGTACTTC. Translation: CASSLGQNYEQYF.

The chain has TRBV6-5 and TRBJ1-1, with D uncertain. Germline V gene data show CDR1 as MNHEY and CDR2 as SVGAGI. The CDR3 runs to 11 residues. The V and J ends lost 7 bases and 4 bases respectively, with 7 bases between them. The CDR3 is CASTETTEAFF. The CDR3 coding sequence is TGTGCCAGCACGGAGACCACTGAAGCTTTCTTT.

The chain has TRBV6-5 and TRBJ1-1; a weak D match, TRBD1 (5 bases). CDR3 length: 12 amino acids. Germline CDR1 and CDR2: MNHEY and SVGAGI. The V end lost 2 bases, the J end lost 11 bases, and 12 bases lay between the germline ends. The CDR3 reads CASSYMGDVAFF. Here the CDR3 DNA reads TGTGCCAGCAGTTACATGGGGGATGTCGCTTTCTTT.

The chain recombines TRBV10-2 with TRBJ2-3; D may be TRBD2 (6 bases). V lost 4 bases to trimming and J lost 1 base, with 9 bases between them. CDR1 WSHSY and CDR2 SAAADI come from the germline V gene. This CDR3 is 14 amino acids long. CDR3 region: CASSGVAGTDTQYF. The CDR3 DNA follows: TGCGCCAGCAGTGGAGTAGCGGGCACAGATACGCAGTATTTT.

The gene calls are TRBV30 and TRBJ2-5; TRBD2 might be the D (6 bases). This CDR3 has 11 amino acids. Trimming shortened V by 1 base and J by 11 bases, and 11 bases separated the two germline ends. Germline V lookup: CDR1 GTSNPN, CDR2 SVGIG (reference sequence). The CDR3 here is CAWSARERQYF. The CDR3 nucleotides are TGTGCCTGGAGTGCTCGGGAGCGGCAGTACTTC.

A few counts support this clone. V and J are TRBV10-3 and TRBJ2-7, with no clear D. The germline V gene encodes CDR1 ENHRY and CDR2 SYGVKD. V was trimmed by 6 bases and J by 1 base, leaving 13 bases between them. The CDR3 runs to 14 residues. The CDR3: CAIRKPDQSYEQYF. The CDR3 bases are TGTGCCATCAGGAAACCGGACCAGTCCTACGAGCAGTACTTC.

The chain joins TRBV27 to TRBJ2-5, with TRBD1 matching over 8 bases. The junction had 9 bases not matched to a gene; V was cut back by 5 bases and J by 4 bases. Germline values: CDR1 MNHEY, CDR2 SMNVEV (reference sequence). This CDR3 comprises 15 residues. The CDR3 here is CASSLGQGLRETQYF. CDR3 in DNA: TGTGCCAGCAGTCTAGGACAGGGCTTACGAGAGACCCAGTACTTC.